The next 27 T cell receptor beta chains were all read from a single sample in a study of vaccination effects on CD4 cells after COVID-19 (dated by TCRdb to between 2022 and 2023). The receptor library was made with the immunoSEQ multiplex PCR assay. In its TCRdb copy, this immuneACCESS table keeps in-frame sequences only and misses some clones. Where compared with another copy, unresolved V genes explain less than half of these, and the others have no known cause. This sample gives tens of thousands of clones in total; around 70% of them show up just once. The biggest ten clones account for approximately 1.5% of the sample. For these receptors, no antigen is known. The ViraFEST assay stimulated PBMC with viral peptide pools and then used TCR sequencing to identify antigen-specific CD4+ T cell clonotypes by expansion. After more than 9 days of culture, CD4+ T cells were isolated with the EasySep CD4+ T cell isolation kit.

The material sequenced was CD4+ T cells from PBMCs cultured with HCoV-229E spike peptides, taken before COVID-19 vaccination. The cell subset or site tag for this specimen amounts to: HCoV-229E spike overlapping peptide pool stimulation. Receptor source: a human donor who received a COVID-19 vaccine.

CDR3: CASSYSGQPTYGYTF. Written as DNA, the CDR3 is TGTGCCAGCAGTTACTCGGGACAGCCAACTTATGGCTACACCTTC. This rearrangement joins TRBV6-5 to TRBJ1-2; 7 bases line up with TRBD1. The CDR3 spans 15 residues. Germline V gene sequence: CDR1 MNHEY, CDR2 SVGAGI. V was clipped by 0 bases and J by 5 bases; unmatched bases: 6.

V is TRBV5-1 and J is TRBJ1-1; weak D call: TRBD1 (6 bases). This CDR3 has 17 amino acids. Germline CDR1 SGHRS, CDR2 YFSETQ. Trimming cost V 6 bases and J 0 bases, with 21 bases left between them. The CDR3 region is CASTKTTTGSMNTEAFF. The CDR3 bases are TGCGCCAGCACCAAAACAACCACAGGGTCAATGAACACTGAAGCTTTCTTT.

The chain's CDR3 is CASSYRDPLEKLFF. The DNA of the CDR3 is TGTGCCAGCAGTTACAGGGACCCCCTCGAAAAACTGTTTTTT. The V gene is TRBV2, the J gene TRBJ1-4, with D possibly being TRBD1 (6 bases). V lost 5 bases and J 8 bases, leaving 15 bases between the germline ends. Germline loops: CDR1 SNHLY, CDR2 FYNNEI. The CDR3 runs 14 residues.

V usage is TRBV27 and J usage is TRBJ1-2; TRBD1 aligns across 7 bases. V was clipped by 5 bases and J by 0 bases; unmatched bases: 6. From germline, CDR1 is MNHEY and CDR2 SMNVEV (reference sequence). The length of the CDR3 is 15 residues. The CDR3 DNA reads as TGTGCCAGCAGTCCTCGGACAGGCCCTAACTATGGCTACACCTTC. This encodes CASSPRTGPNYGYTF.

This rearrangement joins TRBV2 to TRBJ1-2, with D hard to call. Deletions cut 8 bases from V and 4 bases from J, with 11 bases between. Per germline, CDR1 SNHLY and CDR2 FYNNEI. The CDR3 runs to 12 residues. CDR3 nucleotides: TGTGCCAGCGGACGAATTAGCTATGGCTACACCTTC. Residues: CASGRISYGYTF.

This clone is a singleton in its sample. The rearrangement joins TRBV19 to TRBJ1-1; D not resolved. The CDR3 is made up of 13 amino acids. V lost 11 bases, J lost 4 bases, and 17 bases lay in between. Germline loops: CDR1 LNHDA, CDR2 SQIVND (reference sequence). DNA for the CDR3: TGTGCCTCTAAGGAGAGGTTCGGCACTGAAGCTTTCTTT. Its translation: CASKERFGTEAFF. The whole variable domain, remainder taken from reference TRBV19 and TRBJ1-1, is DGGITQSPKYLFRKEGQNVTLSCEQNLNHDAMYWYRQDPGQGLRLIYYSQIVNDFQKGDIAEGYSVSREKKESFPLTVTSAQKNPTAFYLCASKERFGTEAFFGQGTRLTVV.

This clone was seen a few times. This sequence joins TRBV3-1 (or the pseudogene TRBV3-2) and TRBJ1-1; a possible D gene is TRBD1 (5 bases). With 3 bases removed from V and 4 bases from J, the gap between germline ends came to 12 bases. CDR3 length: 14 amino acids. Germline V CDR1 and CDR2: LGHDT, YNNKEL (reference sequence). CDR3 sequence (DNA): TGTGCCAGCAGCCACGCCAGCGGGGGCACTGAAGCTTTCTTT. This sequence encodes CASSHASGGTEAFF.

This rearrangement joins TRBV6-1 to TRBJ2-7; D is possibly TRBD1 (5 bases). Germline lookup yields CDR1 MNHNS and CDR2 SASEGT. CDR3 length: 11 amino acids. This CDR3 reads CASSDLTVYIV. Written as DNA, the CDR3 is TGTGCCAGCAGTGACCTGACAGTATATATCGTC.

V and J are TRBV3-1 (or the pseudogene TRBV3-2) and TRBJ2-7, with D unclear. V gave up 5 bases and J gave up 6 bases, with 8 bases separating them. The germline gives CDR1 LGHDT, CDR2 YNNKEL (reference sequence). The CDR3 extends over 11 amino acids. In DNA form, the CDR3 reads TGTGCCAGCAGCGGCAGGTGCGAGCAGTACGTC. Its protein is CASSGRCEQYV.

The J gene is TRBJ1-1, the V gene TRBV5-1; possibly TRBD1 for D (5 bases). Germline V lookup: CDR1 SGHRS, CDR2 YFSETQ. Trimming removed 4 bases from V and 4 bases from J, with 20 bases in between. The CDR3 covers 16 residues. The CDR3 here is CASSPRGGGRVTEAFF. CDR3 nucleotides: TGCGCCAGCAGCCCCCGGGGGGGAGGGCGGGTCACTGAAGCTTTCTTT.

The rearrangement uses TRBV4-1 and TRBJ1-1; possible D gene TRBD1, 6 bases. Trimming shortened V by 0 bases and J by 10 bases, and 21 bases separated the two germline ends. CDR1 MGHRA and CDR2 YSYEKL come from the germline V gene. The CDR3 spans 16 residues. CDR3 DNA sequence: TGCGCCAGCAGCCAAGATCGGAGATCGGGGGCGCGACGAGCTTTCTTT. Translating gives CASSQDRRSGARRAFF.

The CDR3 sequence is CASSRDRGPQETQYF. The CDR3 DNA reads as TGTGCCAGCAGCCGGGACAGGGGGCCACAAGAGACCCAGTACTTC. The chain uses TRBV5-6 and TRBJ2-5; 12 nucleotides align to TRBD1. V lost 4 bases to trimming and J lost 2 bases; unmatched junction nucleotides: 3. Germline loops: CDR1 SGHDT, CDR2 YYEEEE. The CDR3 loop spans 15 amino acids.

V gene TRBV5-4 combines with J gene TRBJ2-3; D is uncertain. The CDR3 is made up of 17 amino acids. The germline CDR1 and CDR2 sequences are SGHNT and YYREEE (reference sequence). Deletions cut 2 bases from V and 0 bases from J, with 16 bases between. The CDR3, as DNA: TGTGCCAGCAGCTTAACCCCCTCGCCTACTAGCACAGATACGCAGTATTTT. This translates into CASSLTPSPTSTDTQYF.

In its sample, this clone was seen a few times. The J gene is TRBJ2-7, the V gene TRBV7-3, with D maybe TRBD2 (6 bases). V was shortened by 7 bases and J by 0 bases, with 19 bases between the two germline ends. The CDR3 totals 16 residues. Germline CDR1 and CDR2: SGHTA and FQGTGA. The CDR3 sequence is CASTTGESEGSYEQYV. DNA of the CDR3: TGTGCCAGCACTACTGGAGAATCGGAGGGCTCCTACGAGCAGTACGTC.

The J gene is TRBJ2-5, the V gene TRBV6-5; TRBD1 might be the D (6 bases). This CDR3 has 14 amino acids. Germline assignment: CDR1 MNHEY and CDR2 SVGAGI. With 0 bases removed from V and 3 bases from J, the gap between germline ends came to 8 bases. CDR3 region: CASSYSYREETQYF. The CDR3 DNA reads as TGTGCCAGCAGTTACTCGTACAGGGAAGAGACCCAGTACTTC.

In its sample, this clone was seen a few times. The chain is built from TRBV2 and TRBJ2-7; TRBD1 matches at 11 bases. J lost 2 bases, V lost 6 bases, and 3 bases had no gene match. CDR3 length: 14 residues. The germline gives CDR1 SNHLY, CDR2 FYNNEI. The CDR3 coding sequence is TGTGCCAGCAGCAAGGGACAGGGGGCCTACGAGCAGTACGTC. As protein: CASSKGQGAYEQYV.

This clone appeared a single time. V usage is TRBV11-3 and J usage is TRBJ2-2; the D is unclear. The CDR3 sequence is 17 residues long. Trimming cost V 3 bases and J 6 bases, with 20 bases left between them. Per germline, CDR1 SGHNT and CDR2 YENEEA. The CDR3 DNA follows: TGTGCCAGCAGCTTCCACCCGACGGCCGGTACGGCCGGGGAGCTGTTTTTT. It yields the protein CASSFHPTAGTAGELFF.

This sequence joins TRBV10-1 and TRBJ2-3; possibly TRBD1 for D (5 bases). The CDR3 runs to 18 residues. In germline, CDR1 is WNHNN, CDR2 SYGVQD (reference sequence). V shed 2 bases and J shed 1 base, with 19 bases lying between them. CDR3 residues: CASSEPGVSPRGTDTQYF. For the CDR3, the DNA is TGCGCCAGCAGTGAGCCCGGAGTCAGTCCCAGGGGCACAGATACGCAGTATTTT.

The sample holds a few counts of this clone. CDR3 in amino acids: CASSRGTESLNTEAFF. The CDR3 DNA sequence: TGTGCCAGCAGCCGGGGGACAGAGTCTTTAAACACTGAAGCTTTCTTT. The rearrangement uses TRBV7-9 and TRBJ1-1; TRBD1 aligns across 7 bases. Losses at the gene ends were 5 bases for V and 2 bases for J; bases not matched to a gene: 11. The CDR3 length is 16 residues. Looked up from germline, CDR1 is SEHNR and CDR2 is FQNEAQ (reference sequence).

This clone came up a few times. This sequence joins TRBV9 and TRBJ2-3; 8 bases agree with TRBD2. CDR3 size: 16 residues. The V and J ends lost 4 bases and 4 bases, in that order; junction bases with no gene match: 11. CDR1 is SGDLS and CDR2 is YYNGEE in the germline V gene. The CDR3 reads CASSPPAGGSPDTQYF. The CDR3 DNA reads as TGTGCCAGCAGCCCCCCGGCGGGGGGAAGTCCAGATACGCAGTATTTT.

The table lists this clone with a count of one. V usage is TRBV6-6 and J usage is TRBJ1-1, with TRBD1 matching 9 bases. The CDR3 is made up of 17 amino acids. Trimming at V came to 5 bases and at J to 0 bases, leaving 10 bases not matched to a gene. The germline V gene encodes CDR1 MNHNY and CDR2 SVGAGI (reference sequence). Here the CDR3 reads CASSLPGTGPLNTEAFF. The CDR3 nucleotides are TGTGCCAGCAGTCTCCCCGGGACAGGGCCCTTGAACACTGAAGCTTTCTTT.

This clone was found a few times. This chain uses TRBV3-1 (or the pseudogene TRBV3-2) with TRBJ2-2; no definite D call. V lost 2 bases, J lost 1 base, and 8 bases lay in between. The germline gives CDR1 LGHDT, CDR2 YNNKEL (reference sequence). The CDR3 runs 15 residues. The CDR3, as DNA: TGTGCCAGCAGCCAAATGACTCAGAACACCGGGGAGCTGTTTTTT. As protein: CASSQMTQNTGELFF.

Only one count was recorded for this clone. This chain uses TRBV28 with TRBJ1-5; D is perhaps TRBD1 (6 bases). CDR3 size: 17 residues. Germline CDR1 reads MDHEN; CDR2 reads SYDVKM. V lost 4 bases and J 3 bases, leaving 19 bases between the germline ends. CDR3 residues: CASSSPGRGANNQPQHF. DNA for the CDR3: TGTGCCAGCAGTTCTCCCGGTCGGGGGGCAAACAATCAGCCCCAGCATTTT.

The V and J genes are TRBV5-6 and TRBJ1-2; D is unresolved. CDR1 and CDR2 (germline): SGHDT, YYEEEE. This CDR3 contains 14 residues. The V gene lost 6 bases and the J gene lost 4 bases, with 16 bases spanning the gap. The DNA of the CDR3 is TGTGCCAGCACCTCGGGGAAGGGTGTCTATGGCTACACCTTC. Protein product: CASTSGKGVYGYTF.

This clone appeared a few times. The CDR3 loop reads CASSPRTGANSPLHF. The CDR3, as DNA: TGTGCCAGCAGCCCCAGGACAGGGGCTAATTCACCCCTCCACTTT. V gene TRBV11-2 combines with J gene TRBJ1-6; the match to TRBD1 covers 9 bases. V gave up 5 bases and J gave up 6 bases; unmatched junction bases: 5. Germline-derived CDR1 and CDR2 are SGHAT and FQNNGV. The CDR3 contains 15 residues.

V usage is TRBV30 and J usage is TRBJ2-3; 7 bases match TRBD2. The CDR3 is 12 amino acids. Per the germline V gene, CDR1 is GTSNPN and CDR2 is SVGIG (reference sequence). V shed 7 bases and J 2 bases; nucleotides not matched to a gene: 3. CDR3 DNA sequence: TGTGCCTCCAGCGGGGTCACAGATACGCAGTATTTT. This codes for CASSGVTDTQYF.

V gene TRBV27 combines with J gene TRBJ2-3, with a possible D match to TRBD2 (6 bases). Germline-derived CDR1 and CDR2 are MNHEY and SMNVEV (reference sequence). CDR3 length: 13 residues. Trimming took off 10 bases at V and 4 bases at J, with 15 bases between the two ends. CDR3 sequence (DNA): TGTGCCACCACATTCGGGAGTTCAGATACGCAGTATTTT. It translates to CATTFGSSDTQYF.